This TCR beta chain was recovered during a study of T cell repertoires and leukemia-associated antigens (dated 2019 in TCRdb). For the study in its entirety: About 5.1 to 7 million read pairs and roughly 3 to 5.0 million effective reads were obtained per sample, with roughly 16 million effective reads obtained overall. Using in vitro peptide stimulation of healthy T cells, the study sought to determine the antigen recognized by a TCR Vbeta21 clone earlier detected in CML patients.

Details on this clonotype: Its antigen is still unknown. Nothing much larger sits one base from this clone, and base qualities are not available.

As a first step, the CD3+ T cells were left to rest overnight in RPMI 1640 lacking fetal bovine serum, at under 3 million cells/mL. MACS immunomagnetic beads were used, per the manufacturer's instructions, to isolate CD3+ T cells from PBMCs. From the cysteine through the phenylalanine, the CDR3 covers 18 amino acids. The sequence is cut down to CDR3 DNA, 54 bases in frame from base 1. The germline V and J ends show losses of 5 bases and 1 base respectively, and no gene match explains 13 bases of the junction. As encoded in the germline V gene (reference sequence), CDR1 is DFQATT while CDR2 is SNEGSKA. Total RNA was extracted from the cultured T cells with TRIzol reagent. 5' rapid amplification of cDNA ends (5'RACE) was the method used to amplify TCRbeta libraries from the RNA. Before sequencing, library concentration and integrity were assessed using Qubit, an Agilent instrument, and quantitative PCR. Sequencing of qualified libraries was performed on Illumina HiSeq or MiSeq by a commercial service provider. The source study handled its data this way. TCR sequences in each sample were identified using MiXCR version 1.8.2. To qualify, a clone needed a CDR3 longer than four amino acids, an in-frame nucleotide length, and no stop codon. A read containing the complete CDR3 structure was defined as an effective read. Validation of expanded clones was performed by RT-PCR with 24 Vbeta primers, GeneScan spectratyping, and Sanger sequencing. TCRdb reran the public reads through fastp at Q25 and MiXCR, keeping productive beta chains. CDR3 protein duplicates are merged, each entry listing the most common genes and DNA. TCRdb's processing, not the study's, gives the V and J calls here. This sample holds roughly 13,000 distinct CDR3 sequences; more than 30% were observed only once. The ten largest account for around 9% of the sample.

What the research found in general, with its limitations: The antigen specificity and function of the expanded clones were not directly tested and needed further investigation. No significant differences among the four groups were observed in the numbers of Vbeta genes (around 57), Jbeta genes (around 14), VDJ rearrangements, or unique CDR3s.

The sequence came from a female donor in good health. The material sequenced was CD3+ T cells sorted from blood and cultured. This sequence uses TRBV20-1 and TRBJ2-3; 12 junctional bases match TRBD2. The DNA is TGCAGTGCTTTGGGACTAGCGGGTATGACTCTGCGCACAGATACGCAGTATTTT. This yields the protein CSALGLAGMTLRTDTQYF.